Listed below are T cell receptor beta chains from one sample, sequenced in a study of OX40 agonist ivuxolimab in advanced cancers. Method: immunoSEQ multiplex PCR; TCRdb's copy keeps in-frame clones and lacks some. The table shows around 38,000 clones, with about nine tenths occurring only once. Here the sequenced sample was CD4+ or CD8+ T cells sorted from blood, taken in a trial of the OX40 agonist ivuxolimab. The receptors here all came from an adult with an advanced solid tumor such as melanoma, head and neck, liver or kidney cancer. CDR3s include the opening cysteine and the closing phenylalanine or tryptophan. D genes are given only for firm matches. Clone size is given for some rows only: seen once, a few or many times, or a class if the clone is expanded.

v_gene	j_gene	d_gene	abundance	CDR3nt	CDR3aa
TRBV9	TRBJ2-1	TRBD2	-	TGTGCCAGCAGCGTAGTCGGGGGACTAGCGGGTAATGAGCAGTTCTTC	CASSVVGGLAGNEQFF
TRBV29-1	TRBJ2-2	-	-	TGCAGCGTTGATTGGGAAGGGAACACCGGGGAGCTGTTTTTT	CSVDWEGNTGELFF
TRBV27	TRBJ2-1	-	-	TGTGCCAGCAGTCCCCAGGGACCCAACAATGAGCAGTTCTTC	CASSPQGPNNEQFF
TRBV28	TRBJ1-5	TRBD1	-	TGTGCCAGCAGTGGCTCGGCGGACAGGGGGCCAATCTTTAATCAGCCCCAGCATTTT	CASSGSADRGPIFNQPQHF
TRBV5-1	TRBJ2-2	-	-	TGCGCCAGCTCCTACCGGGGGACACAGGAGAACACCGGGGAGCTGTTTTTT	CASSYRGTQENTGELFF
TRBV2	TRBJ2-5	TRBD2	-	TGTGCCGGGGGGGTAGCGGGTTACCAAGAGACCCAGTACTTC	CAGGVAGYQETQYF
TRBV7-9	TRBJ2-2	-	-	TGTGCCAGCAGCTTAGCGGGGGCCCTAGGCGGGGAGCTGTTTTTT	CASSLAGALGGELFF
TRBV9	TRBJ2-3	TRBD2	-	TGTGCCAGCAGCGACGGGGGGGCAGATACGCAGTATTTT	CASSDGGADTQYF
TRBV19	TRBJ1-2	-	-	TGTGCCAGTAGAGGCCTGGGTGGCTACACCTTC	CASRGLGGYTF
TRBV28	TRBJ2-1	TRBD2	-	TGTGCCAGCAGTTTTACCCGGGAGGGCCAGTTCTTC	CASSFTREGQFF
TRBV27	TRBJ2-3	-	-	TGTGCCAGCAGTCCCGTGGGGGGCCTAGATACGCAGTATTTT	CASSPVGGLDTQYF
TRBV18	TRBJ2-1	-	-	TGTGCCAGCTCACTGTACCGGGACGGCCGATACAATGAGCAGTTCTTC	CASSLYRDGRYNEQFF
TRBV5-1	TRBJ2-1	TRBD2	-	TGCGCCAGCAGCTTGGAGGCTAGCGGGAGTAGTTACAATGAGCAGTTCTTC	CASSLEASGSSYNEQFF
TRBV9	TRBJ2-1	-	-	TGTGCCAGCGGAGGGACGGACAATGAGCAGTTCTTC	CASGGTDNEQFF
TRBV6-1	TRBJ2-2	TRBD2	few	TGTGCCAGCAGTCCAGGACTAGAGGGGCCCGGGGAGCTGTTTTTT	CASSPGLEGPGELFF
TRBV9	TRBJ1-2	TRBD1	-	TGTGCCAGCAGCTTAAGCACAGGGGGGGACGGCTACACCTTC	CASSLSTGGDGYTF
TRBV9	TRBJ1-4	-	-	TGTGCCAGCAGCGGATCAGGGGCGAATGAAAAACTGTTTTTT	CASSGSGANEKLFF
TRBV2	TRBJ2-1	-	-	TGTGCCAGCCTTATCAGGGTGGGTGAGCAGTTCTTC	CASLIRVGEQFF
TRBV7-9	TRBJ2-2	-	-	TGTGCCAGCAGCTTTGGCAGGGCAACCGGGGAGCTGTTTTTT	CASSFGRATGELFF
TRBV5-1	TRBJ2-7	-	-	TGCGCCAGCAGCCGCGGAGGGGTTAACTACGAGCAGTACTTC	CASSRGGVNYEQYF
TRBV12-5	TRBJ2-1	-	-	TGTGCTAGTGTGGGGGAGGACCGTGAGCAGTTCTTC	CASVGEDREQFF
TRBV6-5	TRBJ2-7	-	-	TGTGCCAGCAGTTACTCTCCCGGGGCCTACGAGCAGTACTTC	CASSYSPGAYEQYF
TRBV16	TRBJ2-1	-	once	TGTGCCAGCAGCCAATTGGAGGGTACTGAGCAGTTCTTC	CASSQLEGTEQFF
TRBV4-1	TRBJ2-7	-	few	TGCGCCAGCAGCCAAGATTTTGTGGGTTACGAGCAGTACTTC	CASSQDFVGYEQYF
TRBV7-9	TRBJ2-3	-	once	TGTGCCAGCAGCTTAGTCCAGGGTCCCACAGATACGCAGTATTTT	CASSLVQGPTDTQYF
TRBV5-4	TRBJ1-1	TRBD1	-	TGTGCCAGCAGCTTGGGGACAGGGAACACTGAAGCTTTCTTT	CASSLGTGNTEAFF
TRBV7-9	TRBJ1-2	TRBD1	-	TGTGCCAGCAGCCCGGGGGACAGACTCTATGGCTACACCTTC	CASSPGDRLYGYTF
TRBV5-4	TRBJ2-1	-	once	TGTGCCAGCAGCGCCGGGACCACGACGGCGGATGAGCAGTTCTTC	CASSAGTTTADEQFF
TRBV6-6	TRBJ1-2	-	-	TGTGCCAGCAGCATCGGGACCTTAAGTGCTGGCTACACCTTC	CASSIGTLSAGYTF
TRBV4-1	TRBJ1-5	-	-	TGCGCCAGCAGCCCGACGGGGGCGGACTATCAGCCCCAGCATTTT	CASSPTGADYQPQHF
TRBV15	TRBJ1-1	-	-	TGTGCCACCAGCACCTCGGGGTTTGAAGCTTTCTTT	CATSTSGFEAFF
TRBV28	TRBJ1-5	-	-	TGTGCCAGCAATCGGCCGTCTACCAGCAATCAGCCCCAGCATTTT	CASNRPSTSNQPQHF
TRBV5-1	TRBJ2-7	-	-	TGCGCCAGCAGCTTGGGTCGGGGGAGAAGGTCCTACGAGCAGTACTTC	CASSLGRGRRSYEQYF
TRBV7-9	TRBJ2-1	TRBD1	-	TGTGCCAGCAGCTTATCATCCGGACAGGGCTACAATGAGCAGTTCTTC	CASSLSSGQGYNEQFF
TRBV5-6	TRBJ1-1	-	-	TGTGCCAGCAGCCCCGGGGGGGGGACTGAAGCTTTCTTT	CASSPGGGTEAFF
TRBV10-3	TRBJ2-3	TRBD2	-	TGTGCCATCAGTGAGGGCGGGAGACTCGATACGCAGTATTTT	CAISEGGRLDTQYF
TRBV11-2	TRBJ2-3	-	-	TGTGCCAGCAGCTTCGGGCGGGCAGATACGCAGTATTTT	CASSFGRADTQYF
TRBV11-2	TRBJ2-7	TRBD1	few	TGTGCCAGCAGCTTTCATGGTTCCACCGGGACAGGGGCCTTCTACGAGCAGTACTTC	CASSFHGSTGTGAFYEQYF
TRBV11-2	TRBJ2-1	-	-	TGTGCCAGCAGCTTAGGACAGCCAAATGAGCAGTTCTTC	CASSLGQPNEQFF
TRBV7-9	TRBJ1-2	TRBD1	once	TGCGCCAGCAGCCCAGGGGGTGGCGTCTATGGCTACACCTTC	CASSPGGGVYGYTF
TRBV6-1	TRBJ1-6	TRBD1	few	TGTGCCATCAGGGACAGTCTAAATTCACCCCTCCACTTT	CAIRDSLNSPLHF
TRBV9	TRBJ2-1	TRBD2	once	TGTGCCAGCAGCGTAGGAGCGGGAGGGTGGGAGCAGTTCTTC	CASSVGAGGWEQFF
TRBV28	TRBJ2-5	TRBD1	-	TGTGCCAGCAGAAACCCCCGACAGGGGGCGAAGACCCAGTACTTC	CASRNPRQGAKTQYF
TRBV27	TRBJ2-1	TRBD2	-	TGTGCCAGCAGACCCTACGCCGGGGCGGGAGGGGACAATGAGCAGTTCTTC	CASRPYAGAGGDNEQFF
TRBV5-5	TRBJ2-1	-	-	TGTGCCAGCTGTCTAGCGAATACCTACAATGAGCAGTTCTTC	CASCLANTYNEQFF
TRBV5-6	TRBJ2-1	-	once	TGTGCCAGCAGCTTGGTCGCGGGTCCATCCTACAATGAGCAGTTCTTC	CASSLVAGPSYNEQFF
TRBV7-6	TRBJ2-3	-	-	TGTGCCAGCAGCTCGCTGACTATTGATACGCAGTATTTT	CASSSLTIDTQYF
TRBV9	TRBJ1-1	-	few	TGTGCCAGCAGCGTAGATCTGAACACTGAAGCTTTCTTT	CASSVDLNTEAFF